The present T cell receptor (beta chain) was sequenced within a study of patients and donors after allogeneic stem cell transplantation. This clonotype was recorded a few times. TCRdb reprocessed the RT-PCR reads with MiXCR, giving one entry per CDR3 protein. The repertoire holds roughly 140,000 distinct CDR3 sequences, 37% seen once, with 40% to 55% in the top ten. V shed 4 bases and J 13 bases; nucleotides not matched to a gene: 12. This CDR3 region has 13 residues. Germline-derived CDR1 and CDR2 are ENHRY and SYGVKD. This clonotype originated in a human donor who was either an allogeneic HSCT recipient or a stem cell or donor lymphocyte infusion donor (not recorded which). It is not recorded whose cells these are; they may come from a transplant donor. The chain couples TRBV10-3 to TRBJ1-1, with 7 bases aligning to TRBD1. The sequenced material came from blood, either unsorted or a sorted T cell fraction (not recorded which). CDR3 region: CAISGRDSPGVFF. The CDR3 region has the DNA TGTGCCATCAGTGGAAGGGACAGCCCTGGGGTTTTCTTT.